Each of the 8 T cell receptor beta chains below was sequenced from the same sample in a study of cytomegalovirus exposure and HLA in healthy donors. PCR primers comprised 60 Vbeta and 13 Jbeta primers. The repertoire was sequenced with immunoSEQ multiplex PCR; TCRdb's copy has only in-frame clones and lacks some. This sample yields roughly 80,000 clones, of which about three quarters are seen a single time; 9.5% to 13% belongs to the top ten. Sequencing was done on a sample of PBMCs. The receptors come from a male donor in good health and CMV-seropositive.

The chain uses TRBV7-3 and TRBJ2-2, with D perhaps matching TRBD2 (7 bases). Trimming left V 5 bases short and J 4 bases short, with 11 bases between. The V gene's germline CDR1 is SGHTA and CDR2 FQGTGA. The CDR3 runs to 14 residues. The CDR3 sequence is CASSPRGGTGELFF. CDR3 nucleotides: TGTGCCAGCAGCCCGAGGGGGGGCACCGGGGAGCTGTTTTTT. Based on the CDR3 plus reference TRBV7-3 and TRBJ2-2, the full variable domain is GAGVSQTPSNKVTEKGKYVELRCDPISGHTALYWYRQSLGQGPEFLIYFQGTGAADDSGLPNDRFFAVRPEGSVSTLKIQRTERGDSAVYLCASSPRGGTGELFFGEGSRLTVL.

V and J are TRBV2 and TRBJ2-7; TRBD1 aligns across 7 bases. The CDR3 is 13 amino acids. Germline lookup yields CDR1 SNHLY and CDR2 FYNNEI. The J segment lost 5 bases and the V segment lost 5 bases, leaving 6 bases of the junction unmatched. The CDR3 DNA is TGTGCCAGCAGTCTGGGGACAGTCAACGAGCAGTACTTC. Its protein is CASSLGTVNEQYF.

The chain recombines TRBV5-1 with TRBJ1-4; TRBD1 agrees at 8 bases. J lost 4 bases, V lost 2 bases, and 7 bases had no gene match. The CDR3 loop spans 16 amino acids. From germline, CDR1 is SGHRS and CDR2 YFSETQ. CDR3 amino acids: CASSLLGTGNNEKLFF. CDR3 sequence (DNA): TGCGCCAGCAGCTTATTGGGGACAGGCAATAATGAAAAACTGTTTTTT.

This clone was counted only a few times. The chain combines TRBV11-1 with TRBJ1-3; 8 bases map to TRBD1. The V and J ends lost 6 bases and 3 bases, in that order; junction bases with no gene match: 4. CDR3 size: 14 residues. Germline-derived CDR1 and CDR2 are SGHAT and FQDESV (reference sequence). CDR3 in DNA: TGTGCCAGCAGAGACAGGGGAAGTGGAAACACCATATATTTT. Translated, it gives CASRDRGSGNTIYF.

About this clone: The same CDR3 is also encoded by other DNA sequences in this sample. This chain links TRBV11-2 with TRBJ2-5; 12 nucleotides line up with TRBD2. V trimming: 3 bases; J trimming: 5 bases; junction bases outside the gene matches: 4. The CDR3 totals 15 residues. Germline V gene lookup returns CDR1 SGHAT and CDR2 FQNNGV. CDR3 coding DNA: TGTGCCAGCAGCTTTCGACTAGCGGGGGAGGAGACCCAGTACTTC. Amino acids: CASSFRLAGEETQYF.

The chain couples TRBV28 to TRBJ2-6, with 9 bases identical to TRBD1. The CDR3 runs 15 residues. The germline V gene encodes CDR1 MDHEN and CDR2 SYDVKM. V lost 2 bases and J lost 8; bases outside the gene matches: 4. CDR3 region: CASSLIGTGSNVLTF. CDR3 coding DNA: TGTGCCAGCAGTTTAATCGGGACAGGGTCCAACGTCCTGACTTTC.

As to this clone: Other DNA sequences of this sample code for an identical CDR3. This chain links TRBV30 with TRBJ1-2, with no clear D. This CDR3 has 11 residues. The V gene's germline CDR1 is GTSNPN and CDR2 SVGIG (reference sequence). V lost 3 bases, J lost 7 bases, and 9 bases lay in between. Written as DNA, the CDR3 is TGTGCCTGGAGCATGGGCAGTGGCTACACCTTC. Encoded protein: CAWSMGSGYTF. Combining the CDR3 with reference TRBV30 and TRBJ1-2 gives the whole variable domain SQTIHQWPATLVQPVGSPLSLECTVEGTSNPNLYWYRQAAGRGLQLLFYSVGIGQISSEVPQNLSASRPQDRQFILSSKKLLLSDSGFYLCAWSMGSGYTFGSGTRLTVV.

This chain joins TRBV30 and TRBJ1-1, with 8 bases aligning to TRBD1. V shed 7 bases, J shed 1 base, and the junction held 8 bases outside the gene matches. The germline gives CDR1 GTSNPN, CDR2 SVGIG (reference sequence). CDR3 length: 14 amino acids. CDR3 region: CASKTGTGNTEAFF. CDR3 DNA sequence: TGTGCCTCCAAAACGGGGACAGGGAACACTGAAGCTTTCTTT.